The rows below give T cell receptor beta chains drawn from one sample of a study of identical twins. Via MiXCR, TCRdb re-called the 5' RACE reads, giving one row per CDR3 protein. The sample contains roughly 690,000 distinct CDR3 sequences, approximately 21% of which appear only once. The same data also went into a second study, on T cells expressing NK-cell markers.

Sequencing used PBMCs. Every receptor here comes from a young woman in good health. Both conserved end residues are part of each CDR3. Fields, in order: clone size, V gene, CDR3 protein. Only part of the rows carry a size: once, few, many, or a class if the clone is expanded.

>.|TRBV11-2
CASSDGLGEAFF
>.|TRBV5-1
CASSPTGFNNEQFF
>few|TRBV7-8
CASSLLGSGSNLGQFF
>many|TRBV7-9
CASSVGTGDTQYF
>.|TRBV7-2
CASSLVASGDYEQYF
>.|TRBV6-1
CASFRSLNTEAFF
>few|TRBV10-1
CASSDASATAYNEQFF
>.|TRBV20-1
CSAPDGLSGNTIYF
>few|TRBV7-8
CASSLESQYTGELFF
>.|TRBV6-4
CASRKIGTGTLKREGPSHNEQFF
>few|TRBV20-1
CSSMGGATNEKLFF